This TCR beta chain was identified during a study of PD-1 blockade in mismatch repair-deficient tumors. Study-level background: Patients had approximately 13 mismatch repair-deficient cancer types and were previously treated and progressing. Study-wide results and limits: After pembrolizumab, tumor-resident clones rose rapidly, then generally contracted before radiologic responses.

Mismatch repair deficiency was confirmed in all patients, by PCR or immunohistochemistry. A few pembrolizumab responders had their TCRs sequenced. Produced via immunoSEQ multiplex PCR; TCRdb's table is partial and in-frame only. Among fewer than 100,000 clones listed, 65% to 85% were seen once. On this clone itself: Antigen specificity is unknown.

Looked up from germline, CDR1 is SGHAT and CDR2 is FQDESV (reference sequence). V lost 6 bases to trimming and J lost 4 bases; unmatched junction nucleotides: 8. The CDR3 sequence is 15 residues long. This clonotype originated in an adult with mismatch repair-deficient cancer. The chain carries TRBV11-1 and TRBJ2-3; 9 positions match TRBD1. Sequenced material: peripheral blood, taken 12 weeks after starting pembrolizumab. The CDR3 protein is CASSLIRTGADTQYF. The CDR3 coding sequence is TGTGCCAGCAGTCTAATCAGGACAGGGGCAGATACGCAGTATTTT.